This note documents a single TCR beta chain sequence. As handled by the study authors: Estimation of nucleated cell counts relied on the amplification of reference gene primers. Sequenced by immunoSEQ multiplex PCR; TCRdb stores in-frame clones only, minus some. V, J and clone size were drawn from that table, and D and trimming were deduced from the DNA. The sample has some 190,000 clones, 80% to 90% seen once. Per the germline V gene, CDR1 is SGHDT and CDR2 is YYEEEE. The V end lost 1 base, the J end lost 1 base, and 7 bases lay between the germline ends. CDR3 size: 14 residues. The age range of participants was about 18 to 100 years, with residence in about two dozen US areas. Categorization into cohorts depended on clinical history that participants reported. This specimen comes from a study of blood T cell repertoires in COVID-19.

This chain joins TRBV5-6 and TRBJ2-3; D not certain. The origin of this receptor is a woman between 40 and 55 years old with acute COVID-19. The sample consisted of PBMCs or T cells enriched from blood (not recorded which). CDR3 protein: CASSLRGGTDTQYF. CDR3 DNA sequence: TGTGCCAGCAGCTTGCGCGGCGGCACAGATACGCAGTATTTT.